A selection of T cell receptor beta chains follows, all from one sample in a study of T cells in localized non-small cell lung cancer. Assay used: immunoSEQ multiplex PCR; TCRdb lists only in-frame clones, some missing. The sample yields about 40,000 clones, roughly 86% seen once. Sequencing was performed on peripheral blood, taken before any cancer treatment. The receptors were sampled from a man between 18 and 55 years old with stage I lung adenocarcinoma. CDR3s include the opening cysteine and the closing phenylalanine or tryptophan. D genes are given only for firm matches. Clone sizes are given selectively: once, few, many, or a class where the clone is expanded.

>TRBV19|TRBD1|NA|TRBJ1-2
TGTGCCAGTAGTATTCGGACAGGAATCTATGGCTACACCTTC
CASSIRTGIYGYTF
>TRBV4-3|NA|NA|TRBJ1-6
TGCGCCAGCAGCCAAGATATCGGCTCCTATAATTCACCCCTCCACTTT
CASSQDIGSYNSPLHF
>TRBV30|NA|medium-sized|TRBJ1-2
TGTGCCTGGAGGGCAGGGACCCTGGGCTACACCTTC
CAWRAGTLGYTF
>TRBV11-3|NA|NA|TRBJ1-1
TGTGCCAGCAGCTTACTCACGAACACTGAAGCTTTCTTT
CASSLLTNTEAFF
>TRBV7-9|NA|NA|TRBJ2-4
TGTGCCAGCAGCCCCCTTGAGGGTTCCAAAAACATTCAGTACTTC
CASSPLEGSKNIQYF
>TRBV4-1|NA|NA|TRBJ1-4
TGCGCCAGCAGCCAGTCTTACAGGGCTAATAATGAAAAACTGTTTTTT
CASSQSYRANNEKLFF
>TRBV20-1|NA|NA|TRBJ1-1
TGCAGTGCGACTTTCGGGGTTTTGGCTTTCTTT
CSATFGVLAFF
>TRBV5-1|NA|few|TRBJ2-3
TGCGCCAGCGGAGACGGTGGAACCTCAGATACGCAGTATTTT
CASGDGGTSDTQYF
>TRBV6-1|NA|NA|TRBJ2-6
TGTGCCAGCGTGATCTCTGGGGCCAACGTCCTGACTTTC
CASVISGANVLTF
>TRBV2|NA|NA|TRBJ1-4
TGTGCCAGCAGTGACCCCGAGGGGGGGGCAGTTGAAAAACTGTTTTTT
CASSDPEGGAVEKLFF
>TRBV5-4|TRBD2|once|TRBJ2-4
TGTGCCAGCAGCTTGCTAGCGGGGGGCGGGGAGAACATTCAGTACTTC
CASSLLAGGGENIQYF
>TRBV15|NA|NA|TRBJ2-7
TGTGCCACCAGCAGAGACCCCGGGCGGGACGAGCAGTACTTC
CATSRDPGRDEQYF
>TRBV19|TRBD1|NA|TRBJ1-3
TGTGCCAGTAGTATACAGGGGGATGGAAACACCATATATTTT
CASSIQGDGNTIYF
>TRBV7-2|TRBD2|NA|TRBJ2-5
TGTGCCAGCAGCTTAGCGGGGGCGGGGGGGACCCAGTACTTC
CASSLAGAGGTQYF
>TRBV30|NA|NA|TRBJ2-3
TGTGCCTGGAGTTCGGGAGCGGATACGCAGTATTTT
CAWSSGADTQYF
>TRBV9|NA|NA|TRBJ2-7
TGTGCCAGCAGCGCCACAAGGGAGACCTACGAGCAGTACTTC
CASSATRETYEQYF
>TRBV27|NA|NA|TRBJ1-2
TGTGCCAGCAGTGAACAGCGAACCTATGGCTACACCTTC
CASSEQRTYGYTF
>TRBV9|NA|NA|TRBJ2-5
TGTGCCAGCAGCGTAGGTGGGTGGGGAGAGACCCAGTACTTC
CASSVGGWGETQYF
>TRBV7-2|TRBD2|NA|TRBJ2-5
TGTGCCAGCAGCCAAGCGGGGGGCTTACAAGAGACCCAGTACTTC
CASSQAGGLQETQYF
>TRBV5-1|TRBD1|NA|TRBJ1-2
TGCGCCAGCAGCCTGGGACAGGGGGAGATCTATGGCTACACCTTC
CASSLGQGEIYGYTF
>TRBV5-4|NA|NA|TRBJ2-2
TGTGCCAGCAGCTTGGACCGGGACATTAGGAACACCGGGGAGCTGTTTTTT
CASSLDRDIRNTGELFF
>TRBV7-2|NA|once|TRBJ1-6
TGTGCCAGCAGCTTCCTGGGGTCCGATTCACCCCTCCACTTT
CASSFLGSDSPLHF
>TRBV30|TRBD2|NA|TRBJ2-3
TGTGCCTGCGCCCCTAGCGGGGGGGCGACAGATACGCAGTATTTT
CACAPSGGATDTQYF
>TRBV2|NA|NA|TRBJ2-1
TGTGCCAGCAGTGAAGGGGAGTACAATGAGCAGTTCTTC
CASSEGEYNEQFF
>TRBV19|NA|medium-sized|TRBJ1-2
TGTGCCAGTAGTATAGATCTGTCGACAGGAGCTAACTATGGCTACACCTTC
CASSIDLSTGANYGYTF
>TRBV2|NA|NA|TRBJ2-1
TGTGCCAGCTCCGACGCTACGCCGGGCAATGAGCAGTTCTTC
CASSDATPGNEQFF
>TRBV2|NA|NA|TRBJ2-2
TGTGCCAGCCGGGCGGGTGGGGGCACCGGGGAGCTGTTTTTT
CASRAGGGTGELFF
>TRBV29-1|NA|NA|TRBJ1-5
TGCAGCGTGGGACTGAATAGCAATCAGCCCCAGCATTTT
CSVGLNSNQPQHF
>TRBV5-4|NA|NA|TRBJ1-2
TGTGCCAGCAGCTTACAGGGTGGACTAAACTATGGCTACACCTTC
CASSLQGGLNYGYTF
>TRBV7-2|TRBD2|NA|TRBJ2-3
TGTGCCAGCAGCCCCCTGGGCGGGGGGAACAGGGCGGATACGCAGTATTTT
CASSPLGGGNRADTQYF
>TRBV5-1|NA|NA|TRBJ2-3
TGCGCCAGCAGCTTCGGCGGCACAGATACGCAGTATTTT
CASSFGGTDTQYF
>TRBV7-9|NA|NA|TRBJ2-7
TGTGCCAGCCTAAAGGGGCAGGCAGGGGAGCAGTACTTC
CASLKGQAGEQYF
>TRBV9|NA|NA|TRBJ2-6
TGTGCCAGCTCATCAAGAGGTGCTGGGGCCAACGTCCTGACTTTC
CASSSRGAGANVLTF
>TRBV25-1|NA|NA|TRBJ1-5
TGTGCCAGCAATTCCTCCGGAGCTCAGCCCCAGCATTTT
CASNSSGAQPQHF